This entry lists 24 T cell receptor beta chains sequenced from one sample in a study of blood T cell repertoires in COVID-19. Here immunoSEQ multiplex PCR was the method, and the copy in TCRdb shows in-frame clones only, minus some. The sample yields some 130,000 clones, around nine tenths seen once. Material: peripheral blood. The receptors come from a man aged 60 to 75 with COVID-19, enrolled during active disease.

This clone was picked up one time. The rearrangement joins TRBV10-3 to TRBJ1-5; 7 nucleotides line up with TRBD1. The trim removed 6 bases at V and 4 bases at J, leaving 6 bases unmatched. The CDR3 loop spans 14 amino acids. Germline-derived CDR1 and CDR2 are ENHRY and SYGVKD. The CDR3 loop is CAIRETGENQPQHF. The CDR3 region has the DNA TGTGCCATCAGAGAAACAGGGGAAAATCAGCCCCAGCATTTT.

The count of this clone is one. The chain carries TRBV7-8 and TRBJ1-1, with 7 bases identical to TRBD1. After removal of 3 bases from V and 11 bases from J, the junction contained 9 bases not matched to a gene. This CDR3 is built from 13 residues. The germline V gene encodes CDR1 SGHVS and CDR2 FQNEAQ. The CDR3 region is CASSLIPTGVAFF. CDR3 sequence (DNA): TGTGCCAGCAGCTTGATCCCCACAGGGGTGGCTTTCTTT. The complete variable domain, with remaining parts taken from reference TRBV7-8 and TRBJ1-1, reads GAGVSQSPRYKVAKRGQDVALRCDPISGHVSLFWYQQALGQGPEFLTYFQNEAQLDKSGLPSDRFFAERPEGSVSTLKIQRTQQEDSAVYLCASSLIPTGVAFFGQGTRLTVV.

The chain uses TRBV7-9 and TRBJ2-5; D not certain. Trimming took 2 bases from V and 5 from J, leaving 15 bases between them. Germline V gene sequence: CDR1 SEHNR, CDR2 FQNEAQ (reference sequence). CDR3 length: 15 amino acids. The CDR3 loop reads CASSLRAGPFETQYF. CDR3 nucleotides: TGTGCCAGCAGCTTACGCGCAGGTCCGTTCGAGACCCAGTACTTC.

The V call is TRBV28, the J call TRBJ1-5; 9 nucleotides agree with TRBD1. Germline V lookup: CDR1 MDHEN, CDR2 SYDVKM. The CDR3 has 15 residues. J was trimmed by 5 bases and V by 7 bases; bases with no gene match: 9. Here the CDR3 reads CASTLQGAFHQPQHF. The CDR3 DNA reads as TGTGCCAGCACCTTACAGGGGGCGTTTCATCAGCCCCAGCATTTT.

The rearrangement links TRBV25-1 to TRBJ2-3; no clear D gene. CDR3 length equals 15 residues. V was clipped by 3 bases and J by 2 bases, with 12 bases between them. Germline V gene sequence: CDR1 MGHDK, CDR2 SYGVNS. The CDR3 nucleotides read TGTGCCAGCAGTGAGTACGCAGAAAACACAGATACGCAGTATTTT. Amino acid sequence: CASSEYAENTDTQYF.

J is TRBJ2-1 and V is TRBV9, with 9 bases lining up with TRBD2. CDR3 length: 14 residues. With V trimmed by 4 bases and J by 4 bases, 3 bases remained unmatched. Germline CDR1 and CDR2: SGDLS and YYNGEE. CDR3 nucleotide sequence: TGTGCCAGCAGCTTTAGCGGGAGTTACAATGAGCAGTTCTTC. Protein: CASSFSGSYNEQFF. The whole variable domain, filled in from reference TRBV9 and TRBJ2-1, reads DSGVTQTPKHLITATGQRVTLRCSPRSGDLSVYWYQQSLDQGLQFLIQYYNGEERAKGNILERFSAQQFPDLHSELNLSSLELGDSALYFCASSFSGSYNEQFFGPGTRLTVL.

J is TRBJ2-2 and V is TRBV19; D remains ambiguous. Germline assignment: CDR1 LNHDA and CDR2 SQIVND (reference sequence). V was trimmed by 4 bases and J by 2 bases, leaving 11 bases between them. The CDR3 sequence is 15 residues long. The CDR3 region is CASSNPPDNTGELFF. In DNA, the CDR3 is TGTGCCAGTAGTAACCCACCAGATAACACCGGGGAGCTGTTTTTT.

CDR3 bases: TGTGCCAGCAGTTACTCATGGGAGCGGGATGAGCAGTTCTTC. It codes for CASSYSWERDEQFF. The J gene is TRBJ2-1, the V gene TRBV6-5; tentative D call: TRBD2 (6 bases). This CDR3 spans 14 amino acids. Per the germline V gene, CDR1 is MNHEY and CDR2 is SVGAGI. The ends were cut back, 0 bases at V and 8 bases at J, with 11 bases in the middle.

The chain links TRBV5-1 to TRBJ2-4, with 11 bases identical to TRBD2. The germline CDR1 and CDR2 sequences are SGHRS and YFSETQ. The junction had 9 bases not matched to a gene; V was cut back by 1 base and J by 3 bases. The CDR3 sequence is 18 residues long. The CDR3 spells CASSLYVAGGPGKNIQYF. CDR3 DNA sequence: TGCGCCAGCAGCTTGTATGTAGCGGGAGGGCCGGGCAAAAACATTCAGTACTTC.

J is TRBJ2-2 and V is TRBV5-4, with 12 positions matching TRBD2. V trimming: 0 bases; J trimming: 4 bases; junction bases outside the gene matches: 7. CDR1 is SGHNT and CDR2 is YYREEE in the germline V gene (reference sequence). The CDR3 is 18 residues long. CDR3 sequence: CASSLAGLAGSGTGELFF. CDR3 bases: TGTGCCAGCAGCTTGGCCGGACTAGCGGGATCTGGCACCGGGGAGCTGTTTTTT.

CDR3 nucleotides: TGCGCCAGCAGCTTGATCGGGGTTGGGGAGACCCAGTACTTC. Protein sequence: CASSLIGVGETQYF. The chain employs TRBV5-1 and TRBJ2-5, with D perhaps matching TRBD2 (5 bases). V was trimmed by 1 base and J by 5 bases, leaving 12 bases between them. The CDR3 totals 14 residues. Germline values: CDR1 SGHRS, CDR2 YFSETQ.

The chain joins TRBV6-2 or TRBV6-3 to TRBJ2-7; TRBD1 agrees at 7 bases. The CDR3 has 15 residues. Unmatched junction bases numbered 7, after V lost 5 bases and J lost 0 bases. The germline V gene has CDR1 MNHEY and CDR2 SVGEGT. CDR3 protein: CASSTRDSSSYEQYF. DNA of the CDR3: TGTGCCAGCAGTACCCGGGACAGTTCCTCCTACGAGCAGTACTTC.

The chain is built from TRBV7-3 and TRBJ1-3, with D perhaps matching TRBD1 (5 bases). Between the trimmed V and J ends, which lost 2 bases and 3 bases, there was a span of 8 bases. Germline V gene sequence: CDR1 SGHTA, CDR2 FQGTGA. This CDR3 spans 14 amino acids. In DNA, the CDR3 is TGTGCCAGCAGCTTAGGGGGGAATGGAAACACCATATATTTT. It specifies CASSLGGNGNTIYF.

V and J are TRBV18 and TRBJ1-1; 10 bases line up with TRBD1. From germline, CDR1 is KGHSH and CDR2 LQKENI. The CDR3 has 15 amino acids. Trimming removed 3 bases from V and 1 base from J; junction bases left unmatched: 2. The CDR3 here is CASSPRDRGNTEAFF. The CDR3 DNA sequence: TGTGCCAGCTCACCCAGGGACAGGGGGAACACTGAAGCTTTCTTT.

The chain has TRBV25-1 and TRBJ1-2, with D possibly being TRBD1 (6 bases). Trimming removed 1 base at V and 2 bases at J, with 17 bases between. The CDR3 sequence is 17 residues long. CDR1 is MGHDK, CDR2 SYGVNS, per germline. The CDR3 loop is CASSESGGELGNYGYTF. The CDR3 DNA reads as TGTGCCAGCAGTGAATCGGGGGGCGAATTGGGGAACTATGGCTACACCTTC.

Only a few counts were recorded for this clone. This chain links TRBV7-3 with TRBJ2-2; 10 nucleotides match TRBD2. Trimming took 5 bases from V and 5 from J; bases not matched to a gene: 5. The CDR3 consists of 15 residues. Germline-derived CDR1 and CDR2 are SGHTA and FQGTGA. The CDR3 DNA follows: TGTGCCAGCAGCCCACAGCGGGAGGGGACCGGGGAGCTGTTTTTT. It yields the protein CASSPQREGTGELFF.

The chain recombines TRBV19 with TRBJ1-1; D is ambiguous. Germline V gene lookup returns CDR1 LNHDA and CDR2 SQIVND (reference sequence). V was trimmed by 7 bases and J by 2 bases, leaving 17 bases between them. This CDR3 has 15 amino acids. CDR3 residues: CASTRPRAGNTEAFF. Written as DNA, the CDR3 is TGTGCCAGTACTCGTCCTCGGGCGGGAAACACTGAAGCTTTCTTT. The whole variable domain, filled in from reference TRBV19 and TRBJ1-1, reads DGGITQSPKYLFRKEGQNVTLSCEQNLNHDAMYWYRQDPGQGLRLIYYSQIVNDFQKGDIAEGYSVSREKKESFPLTVTSAQKNPTAFYLCASTRPRAGNTEAFFGQGTRLTVV.

This chain joins TRBV7-3 and TRBJ2-1; D may be TRBD1 (6 bases). Trimming shortened V by 5 bases and J by 7 bases, and 18 bases separated the two germline ends. The germline V gene encodes CDR1 SGHTA and CDR2 FQGTGA. This CDR3 comprises 15 residues. The CDR3 DNA reads as TGTGCCAGCAGCCCGGACAGTTTTGAGGATAATGAGCAGTTCTTC. It yields the protein CASSPDSFEDNEQFF.

The rearrangement uses TRBV27 and TRBJ2-3, with a weak D call TRBD2 (6 bases). Per the germline V gene, CDR1 is MNHEY and CDR2 is SMNVEV (reference sequence). CDR3 length equals 17 residues. The germline V and J ends were trimmed by 8 bases and 5 bases, with 26 bases remaining between them. The CDR3: CASHEGRPSRIEDTQYF. CDR3 DNA: TGTGCCAGCCACGAGGGGAGGCCTAGCAGAATTGAAGATACGCAGTATTTT.

The rearrangement uses TRBV19 and TRBJ1-2; weak D call: TRBD1 (5 bases). Per germline, CDR1 LNHDA and CDR2 SQIVND (reference sequence). The CDR3 contains 14 residues. Trimming took off 3 bases at V and 5 bases at J, with 13 bases between the two ends. The CDR3 DNA sequence: TGTGCCAGTAGTATGGTTAGGGGAGGGTATGGCTACACCTTC. Its translation: CASSMVRGGYGYTF.

V usage is TRBV19 and J usage is TRBJ1-2; no clear D. The germline gives CDR1 LNHDA, CDR2 SQIVND (reference sequence). Trimming took off 3 bases at V and 5 bases at J, with 16 bases between the two ends. This CDR3 region has 15 residues. CDR3 sequence: CASSMIPQRTYGYTF. In nucleotides, the CDR3 is TGTGCCAGTAGTATGATCCCGCAGCGGACTTATGGCTACACCTTC.

The rearrangement joins TRBV29-1 to TRBJ1-5; D gene uncertain. Germline CDR1 reads SQVTM; CDR2 reads ANQGSEA. The CDR3 is 13 amino acids. V was trimmed by 3 bases and J by 5 bases, leaving 11 bases between them. The CDR3 loop reads CSVEGDGDQPQHF. The CDR3 DNA reads TGCAGCGTTGAGGGAGACGGGGATCAGCCCCAGCATTTT. The full variable domain, rest sourced from reference TRBV29-1 and TRBJ1-5, is SAVISQKPSRDICQRGTSLTIQCQVDSQVTMMFWYRQQPGQSLTLIATANQGSEATYESGFVIDKFPISRPNLTFSTLTVSNMSPEDSSIYLCSVEGDGDQPQHFGDGTRLSIL.

This clone was seen just once. The chain recombines TRBV7-3 with TRBJ2-7; D is possibly TRBD1 (6 bases). Germline V gives CDR1 SGHTA, CDR2 FQGTGA. V was clipped by 5 bases and J by 3 bases, with 11 bases between them. The CDR3 extends over 13 amino acids. The CDR3 is CASSLGHLYEQYF. CDR3 DNA: TGTGCCAGCAGCCTGGGACATCTCTACGAGCAGTACTTC. The full variable domain, rest sourced from reference TRBV7-3 and TRBJ2-7, is GAGVSQTPSNKVTEKGKYVELRCDPISGHTALYWYRQSLGQGPEFLIYFQGTGAADDSGLPNDRFFAVRPEGSVSTLKIQRTERGDSAVYLCASSLGHLYEQYFGPGTRLTVT.

In this sample, this clone turned up once. The chain combines TRBV5-1 with TRBJ1-1; D gene ambiguous. There are 15 residues in the CDR3. Germline CDR1 is SGHRS and CDR2 is YFSETQ. Between the trimmed V and J ends, which lost 0 bases and 0 bases, there was a span of 9 bases. The CDR3 region is CASSLVTEMNTEAFF. For the CDR3, the DNA is TGCGCCAGCAGCTTGGTAACCGAGATGAACACTGAAGCTTTCTTT.